These 13 T cell receptor beta chains were all obtained from the same sample, sequenced in a study of cytomegalovirus exposure and HLA in healthy donors. The PCR had 60 Vbeta and 13 Jbeta primers. TCRdb's copy holds only in-frame clones and misses some; the assay was immunoSEQ multiplex PCR. The sample carries over 150,000 clones, about four fifths recorded once. The source material was PBMCs. These TCRs come from a man aged 18 to 30 in good health and CMV-seronegative.

The chain is built from TRBV7-2 and TRBJ1-1; 7 nucleotides agree with TRBD1. CDR1 and CDR2 (germline): SGHTA, FQGNSA. This CDR3 has 14 residues. V lost 1 base and J lost 5; bases outside the gene matches: 4. The CDR3 DNA sequence: TGTGCCAGCAGCTTAGTAGGGGGCGGAACTGAAGCTTTCTTT. As protein: CASSLVGGGTEAFF. Full variable domain (outside the CDR3, taken from reference TRBV7-2 and TRBJ1-1): GAGVSQSPSNKVTEKGKDVELRCDPISGHTALYWYRQSLGQGLEFLIYFQGNSAPDKSGLPSDRFSAERTGGSVSTLTIQRTQQEDSAVYLCASSLVGGGTEAFFGQGTRLTVV.

This sequence joins TRBV4-3 and TRBJ1-5; 9 bases match TRBD1. Germline CDR1 and CDR2: LGHNA and YSLEER. V shed 0 bases, J shed 6 bases, and the junction held 6 bases outside the gene matches. The CDR3 covers 16 residues. The CDR3 spells CASSQDTGQGSQPQHF. The CDR3 DNA is TGCGCCAGCAGCCAAGATACCGGACAGGGGAGTCAGCCCCAGCATTTT.

This clone was picked up a small number of times. This chain uses TRBV6-4 with TRBJ2-3; 10 positions agree with TRBD2. J gave up 6 bases and V 2 bases, and 5 bases lay outside the gene matches. CDR1 MRHNA and CDR2 SNTAGT come from the germline V gene. The length of the CDR3 is 15 residues. This CDR3 reads CASSDEAGGPDTQYF. The CDR3 DNA sequence: TGTGCCAGCAGTGACGAAGCGGGGGGGCCTGATACGCAGTATTTT.

The rearrangement uses TRBV19 and TRBJ2-1, with D possibly matching TRBD2 (7 bases). Germline lookup yields CDR1 LNHDA and CDR2 SQIVND (reference sequence). CDR3 length: 15 amino acids. V was trimmed by 6 bases and J by 0 bases, leaving 12 bases between them. CDR3 sequence: CASSSGGGSYNEQFF. The CDR3 nucleotides are TGTGCCAGTAGCTCGGGGGGCGGCTCCTACAATGAGCAGTTCTTC. Complete variable domain (other parts from reference TRBV19 and TRBJ2-1): DGGITQSPKYLFRKEGQNVTLSCEQNLNHDAMYWYRQDPGQGLRLIYYSQIVNDFQKGDIAEGYSVSREKKESFPLTVTSAQKNPTAFYLCASSSGGGSYNEQFFGPGTRLTVL.

V usage is TRBV6-5 and J usage is TRBJ2-2, with 10 bases that match TRBD2. The CDR3 sequence is 14 residues long. V trimming: 6 bases; J trimming: 6 bases; junction bases outside the gene matches: 4. Looked up from germline, CDR1 is MNHEY and CDR2 is SVGAGI. The CDR3 DNA is TGTGCCAGCAGGGAAGGACTAGCGGCCGGGGAGCTGTTTTTT. Translated: CASREGLAAGELFF.

The rearrangement uses TRBV4-2 and TRBJ2-1, with 10 positions matching TRBD2. CDR1 LGHNA and CDR2 YNFKEQ come from the germline V gene. The V gene end was trimmed by 6 bases and the J gene end by 8 bases; junction bases not matched to a gene: 13. The CDR3 is 16 residues long. CDR3 sequence: CASRGDLAGAEDEQFF. The CDR3 DNA reads as TGTGCCAGCAGAGGTGATCTAGCGGGGGCCGAGGATGAGCAGTTCTTC.

The CDR3 is CASSLSNPAGRANEKLFF. In DNA, the CDR3 is TGCGCCAGCAGCTTGAGCAACCCTGCGGGGCGGGCTAATGAAAAACTGTTTTTT. This rearrangement joins TRBV5-1 to TRBJ1-4; possible D gene TRBD1, 5 bases. Germline CDR1 and CDR2: SGHRS and YFSETQ. V shed 1 base and J shed 3 bases, with 19 bases lying between them. CDR3 length equals 18 residues.

A note on this clone: The same CDR3 is also encoded by other DNA sequences in this sample. The chain employs TRBV6-5 and TRBJ2-7; 8 nucleotides line up with TRBD1. The CDR3 sequence is 14 residues long. The germline CDR1 and CDR2 sequences are MNHEY and SVGAGI. Unmatched junction bases numbered 4, after V lost 2 bases and J lost 4 bases. CDR3 sequence: CASSYGQGAYEQYF. The CDR3 DNA sequence: TGTGCCAGCAGTTACGGCCAGGGGGCATACGAGCAGTACTTC.

This clone was counted at least ten times. The chain has TRBV7-9 and TRBJ1-1, with a weak D call TRBD1 (5 bases). There are 13 residues in the CDR3. V gave up 5 bases and J gave up 6 bases, with 13 bases separating them. Germline CDR1 SEHNR, CDR2 FQNEAQ (reference sequence). The CDR3 sequence: CASSPGIYAEAFF. Here the CDR3 DNA reads TGTGCCAGCAGCCCAGGGATCTACGCTGAAGCTTTCTTT.

This clone was detected only a few times. The chain uses TRBV7-8 and TRBJ1-2; D may be TRBD1 (6 bases). In germline, CDR1 is SGHVS, CDR2 FQNEAQ. V was shortened by 4 bases and J by 6 bases, with 12 bases between the two germline ends. The CDR3 loop spans 13 amino acids. The CDR3 sequence: CASSSQNRDGYTF. In DNA form, the CDR3 reads TGTGCCAGCAGCTCGCAAAACAGGGATGGCTACACCTTC.

J is TRBJ1-5 and V is TRBV30; 10 bases are a match to TRBD1. Germline V gene lookup returns CDR1 GTSNPN and CDR2 SVGIG (reference sequence). This CDR3 has 19 residues. The V segment lost 1 base and the J segment 9 bases; nucleotides outside the gene matches: 21. CDR3 sequence reads: CAWSGGTGAGICVLLPQHF. The CDR3 DNA is TGTGCCTGGAGTGGGGGGACAGGGGCCGGAATATGTGTACTTCTGCCCCAGCATTTT.

The chain couples TRBV7-2 to TRBJ1-2; the match to TRBD1 covers 11 bases. The junction had 11 bases not matched to a gene; V was cut back by 5 bases and J by 6 bases. CDR1 and CDR2 from the germline V gene are SGHTA and FQGNSA. This CDR3 has 16 amino acids. The CDR3, as DNA: TGTGCCAGCAGCGGAGGAGGACAGGGGGCAAGGAATGGCTACACCTTC. It codes for CASSGGGQGARNGYTF. The whole variable domain, remainder taken from reference TRBV7-2 and TRBJ1-2, is GAGVSQSPSNKVTEKGKDVELRCDPISGHTALYWYRQSLGQGLEFLIYFQGNSAPDKSGLPSDRFSAERTGGSVSTLTIQRTQQEDSAVYLCASSGGGQGARNGYTFGSGTRLTVV.

The chain uses TRBV28 and TRBJ2-7; 9 positions agree with TRBD1. This CDR3 has 14 residues. Germline loops: CDR1 MDHEN, CDR2 SYDVKM. The V and J ends lost 6 bases and 4 bases, in that order; junction bases with no gene match: 7. CDR3 nucleotide sequence: TGTGCCAGCAGCTCCCCGGACAGGGGATACGAGCAGTACGTC. Residues: CASSSPDRGYEQYV.